The following is a TCR beta chain sequence with its context. Its specificity is not known. Sequencing used immunoSEQ v3.0 at survey level. Only in-frame clones appear in the TCRdb table, and some are missing; sequencing was by immunoSEQ multiplex PCR. Found here are tens of thousands of clones, 80% to 90% of them singletons; the top ten hold about 4%. This specimen comes from a study of long-term antiretroviral therapy in people with HIV. As for the study in general: The earliest samples predate the 2015 immediate-ART recommendation by about a decade.

General study points: Samples were collected from about 2004 to 2018 under possibly less effective ART regimens. Dominating the repertoire at all time points were the clones that expanded before ART.

Sample: unsorted PBMCs, taken 0.8 years before starting antiretroviral therapy. The clonotype originates from a young man with HIV.

The CDR3 loop is CASSIEAGATYEQYF. The DNA of the CDR3 is TGTGCCAGTAGTATAGAGGCGGGGGCAACCTACGAGCAGTACTTC. V is TRBV19 and J is TRBJ2-7, with a tentative D call TRBD2 (7 bases). V shed 0 bases and J shed 2 bases, with 11 bases lying between them. This CDR3 is built from 15 residues. Germline assignment: CDR1 LNHDA and CDR2 SQIVND (reference sequence).